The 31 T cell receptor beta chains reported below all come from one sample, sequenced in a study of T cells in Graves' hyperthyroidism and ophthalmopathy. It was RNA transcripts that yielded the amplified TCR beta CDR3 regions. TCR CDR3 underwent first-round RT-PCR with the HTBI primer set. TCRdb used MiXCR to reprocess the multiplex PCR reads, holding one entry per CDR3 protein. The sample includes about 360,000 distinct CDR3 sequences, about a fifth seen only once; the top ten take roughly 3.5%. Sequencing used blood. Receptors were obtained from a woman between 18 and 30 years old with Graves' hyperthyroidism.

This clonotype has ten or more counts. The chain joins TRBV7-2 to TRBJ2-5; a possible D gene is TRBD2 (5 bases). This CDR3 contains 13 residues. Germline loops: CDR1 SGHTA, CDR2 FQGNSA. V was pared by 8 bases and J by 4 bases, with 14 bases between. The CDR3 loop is CASGGWERETQYF. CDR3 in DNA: TGTGCCAGCGGCGGCTGGGAGAGAGAGACCCAGTACTTC.

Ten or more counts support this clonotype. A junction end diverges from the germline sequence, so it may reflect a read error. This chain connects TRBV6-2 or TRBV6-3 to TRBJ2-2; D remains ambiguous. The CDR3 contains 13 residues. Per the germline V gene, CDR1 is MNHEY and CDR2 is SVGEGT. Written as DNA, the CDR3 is TGTGCCGGCAGCCAACCGGCCCCCGGGGAGCTGTTTTTT. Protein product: CAGSQPAPGELFF.

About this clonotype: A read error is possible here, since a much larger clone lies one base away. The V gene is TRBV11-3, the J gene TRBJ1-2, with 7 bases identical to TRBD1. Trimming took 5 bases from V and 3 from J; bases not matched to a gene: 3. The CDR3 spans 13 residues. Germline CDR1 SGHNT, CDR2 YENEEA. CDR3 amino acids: CASSAGQDYGYTF. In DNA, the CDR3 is TGTGCCAGCAGCGCTGGACAGGACTATGGCTACACCTTC.

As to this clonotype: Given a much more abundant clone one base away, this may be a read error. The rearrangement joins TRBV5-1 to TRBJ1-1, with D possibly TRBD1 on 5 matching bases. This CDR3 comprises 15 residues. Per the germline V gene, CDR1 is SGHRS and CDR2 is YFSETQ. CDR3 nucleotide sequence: TGCGCCAGCAGATTGGGGAGGGACGGCCTCACTGAAGATTTCTTT. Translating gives CASRLGRDGLTEDFF.

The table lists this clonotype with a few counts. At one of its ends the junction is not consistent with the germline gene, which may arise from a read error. The CDR3 protein is CGVVTATMNTEAFF. DNA of the CDR3: TGCGGCGTGGTGACAGCCACCATGAACACTGAAGCTTTCTTT. The chain employs TRBV29-1 and TRBJ1-1, with D possibly matching TRBD1 (5 bases). The CDR3 is 14 residues long. CDR1 and CDR2 from the germline V gene are SQVTM and ANQGSEA. Combining the CDR3 with reference TRBV29-1 and TRBJ1-1 gives the whole variable domain SAVISQKPSRDICQRGTSLTIQCQVDSQVTMMFWYRQQPGQSLTLIATANQGSEATYESGFVIDKFPISRPNLTFSTLTVSNMSPEDSSIYLCGVVTATMNTEAFFGQGTRLTVV.

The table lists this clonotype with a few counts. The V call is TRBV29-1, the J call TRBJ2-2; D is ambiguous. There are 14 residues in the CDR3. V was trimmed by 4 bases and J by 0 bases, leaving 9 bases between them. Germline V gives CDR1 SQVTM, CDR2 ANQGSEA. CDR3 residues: CSVGPASNTGELFF. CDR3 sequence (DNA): TGCAGCGTTGGGCCAGCTTCGAACACCGGGGAGCTGTTTTTT.

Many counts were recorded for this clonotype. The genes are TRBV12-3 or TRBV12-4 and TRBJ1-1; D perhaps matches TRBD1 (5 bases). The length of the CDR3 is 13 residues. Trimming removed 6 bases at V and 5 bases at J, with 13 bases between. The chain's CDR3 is CASSLGHITEAFF. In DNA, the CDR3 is TGTGCCAGCAGCCTCGGACACATTACTGAAGCTTTCTTT.

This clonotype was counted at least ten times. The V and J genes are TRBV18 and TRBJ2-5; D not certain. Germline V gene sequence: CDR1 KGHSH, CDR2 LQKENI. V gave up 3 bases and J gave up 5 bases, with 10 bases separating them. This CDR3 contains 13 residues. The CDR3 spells CASSPSRWETQYF. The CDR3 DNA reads TGTGCCAGCTCACCGTCTCGCTGGGAGACCCAGTACTTC.

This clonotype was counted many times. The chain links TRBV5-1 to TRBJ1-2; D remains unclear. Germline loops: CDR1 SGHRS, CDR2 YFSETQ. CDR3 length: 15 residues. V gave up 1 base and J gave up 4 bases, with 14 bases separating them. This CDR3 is CASSLNDGWPYGYTF. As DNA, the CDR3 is TGCGCCAGCAGCTTGAACGATGGCTGGCCCTATGGCTACACCTTC.

CDR3 residues: CASSLDGTGIEDEQYF. The CDR3 nucleotides read TGTGCCAGCAGCTTGGATGGGACAGGGATAGAAGACGAGCAGTACTTC. The chain recombines TRBV5-6 with TRBJ2-7; 9 bases match TRBD1. Trimming cost V 0 bases and J 5 bases; bases outside gene matches: 9. This CDR3 is built from 16 residues. Per the germline V gene, CDR1 is SGHDT and CDR2 is YYEEEE. The complete variable domain, with remaining parts taken from reference TRBV5-6 and TRBJ2-7, reads DAGVTQSPTHLIKTRGQQVTLRCSPKSGHDTVSWYQQALGQGPQFIFQYYEEEERQRGNFPDRFSGHQFPNYSSELNVNALLLGDSALYLCASSLDGTGIEDEQYFGPGTRLTVT.

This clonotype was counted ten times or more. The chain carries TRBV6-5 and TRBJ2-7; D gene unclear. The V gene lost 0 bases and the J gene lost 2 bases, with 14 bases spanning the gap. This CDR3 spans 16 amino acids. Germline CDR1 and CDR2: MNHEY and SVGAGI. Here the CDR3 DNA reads TGTGCCAGCAGTTACTCATACGGATCTCGGCCCTACGAGCAGTACTTC. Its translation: CASSYSYGSRPYEQYF.

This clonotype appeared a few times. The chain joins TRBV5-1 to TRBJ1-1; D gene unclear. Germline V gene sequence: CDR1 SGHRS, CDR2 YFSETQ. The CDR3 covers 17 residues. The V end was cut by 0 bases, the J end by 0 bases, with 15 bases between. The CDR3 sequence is CASSLELFRSLNTEAFF. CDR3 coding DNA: TGCGCCAGCAGCTTGGAATTATTCCGGTCGCTGAACACTGAAGCTTTCTTT.

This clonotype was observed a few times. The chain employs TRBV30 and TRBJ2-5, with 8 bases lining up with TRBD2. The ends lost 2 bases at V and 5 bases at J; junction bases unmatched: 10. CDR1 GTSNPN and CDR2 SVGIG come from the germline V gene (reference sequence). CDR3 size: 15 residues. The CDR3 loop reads CAWSRGGGGMETQYF. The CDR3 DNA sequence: TGTGCCTGGAGTCGGGGGGGCGGGGGGATGGAGACCCAGTACTTC. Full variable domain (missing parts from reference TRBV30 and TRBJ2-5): SQTIHQWPATLVQPVGSPLSLECTVEGTSNPNLYWYRQAAGRGLQLLFYSVGIGQISSEVPQNLSASRPQDRQFILSSKKLLLSDSGFYLCAWSRGGGGMETQYFGPGTRLLVL.

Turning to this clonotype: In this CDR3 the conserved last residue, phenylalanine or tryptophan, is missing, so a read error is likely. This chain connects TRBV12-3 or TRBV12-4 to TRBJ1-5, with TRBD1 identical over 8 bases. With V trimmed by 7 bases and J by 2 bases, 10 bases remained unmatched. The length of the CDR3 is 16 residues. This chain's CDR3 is CASTLSRGPGNQPQHV. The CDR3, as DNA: TGTGCCAGCACTCTCAGCAGGGGGCCCGGCAATCAGCCCCAGCATGTT.

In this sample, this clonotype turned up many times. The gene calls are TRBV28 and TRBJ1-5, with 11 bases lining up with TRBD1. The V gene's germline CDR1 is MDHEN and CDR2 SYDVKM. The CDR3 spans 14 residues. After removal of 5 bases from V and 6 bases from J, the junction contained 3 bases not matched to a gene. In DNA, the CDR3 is TGTGCCAGCAGTAAAGGACAGGGGGCTCAGCCCCAGCATTTT. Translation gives CASSKGQGAQPQHF.

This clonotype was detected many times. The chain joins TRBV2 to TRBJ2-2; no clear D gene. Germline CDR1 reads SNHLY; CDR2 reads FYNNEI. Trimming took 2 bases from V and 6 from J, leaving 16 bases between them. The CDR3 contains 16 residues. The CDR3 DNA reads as TGTGCCAGCAGTGAAAGACACCTACCTCAGTCCGGGGAGCTGTTTTTT. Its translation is CASSERHLPQSGELFF.

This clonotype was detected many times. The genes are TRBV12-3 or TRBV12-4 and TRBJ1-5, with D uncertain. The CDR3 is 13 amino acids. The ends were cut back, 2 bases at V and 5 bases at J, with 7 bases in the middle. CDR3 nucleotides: TGTGCCAGCAGTTTAAGTAGAGATCAGCCCCAGCATTTT. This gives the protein CASSLSRDQPQHF.

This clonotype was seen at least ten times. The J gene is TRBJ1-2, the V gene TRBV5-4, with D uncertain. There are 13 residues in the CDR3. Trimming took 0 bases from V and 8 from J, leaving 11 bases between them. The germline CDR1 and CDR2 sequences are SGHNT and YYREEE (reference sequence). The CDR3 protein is CASSLEEAAGYTF. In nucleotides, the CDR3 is TGTGCCAGCAGCTTGGAGGAGGCCGCCGGCTACACCTTC.

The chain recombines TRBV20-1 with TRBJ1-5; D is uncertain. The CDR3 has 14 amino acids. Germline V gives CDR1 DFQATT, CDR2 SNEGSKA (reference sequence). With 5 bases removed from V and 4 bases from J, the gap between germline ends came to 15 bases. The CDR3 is CSAFIAGRNQPQHF. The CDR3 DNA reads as TGCAGTGCTTTTATTGCGGGTAGGAATCAGCCCCAGCATTTT.

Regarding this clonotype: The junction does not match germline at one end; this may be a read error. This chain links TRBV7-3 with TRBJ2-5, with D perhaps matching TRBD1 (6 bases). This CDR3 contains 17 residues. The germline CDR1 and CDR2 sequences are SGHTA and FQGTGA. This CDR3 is CASSLDGAGAHQESQYF. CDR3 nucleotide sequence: TGTGCCAGCAGCTTAGACGGGGCAGGGGCCCACCAAGAGTCCCAGTACTTC.

Written as DNA, the CDR3 is TGTGCCAGCAGCTCCAGCCATAGCAATCAGCCCCAGCATTTT. Its protein product is CASSSSHSNQPQHF. This sequence joins TRBV9 and TRBJ1-5; D is unclear. The CDR3 is made up of 14 amino acids. Germline V gene data show CDR1 as SGDLS and CDR2 as YYNGEE. V was pared by 4 bases and J by 0 bases, with 8 bases between.

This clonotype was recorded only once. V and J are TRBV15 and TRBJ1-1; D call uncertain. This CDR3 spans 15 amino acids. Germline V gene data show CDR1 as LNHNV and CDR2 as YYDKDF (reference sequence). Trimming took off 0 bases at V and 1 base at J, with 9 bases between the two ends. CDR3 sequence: CATSRDRASNTEAFF. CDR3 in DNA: TGTGCCACCAGCAGAGACCGCGCCTCGAACACTGAAGCTTTCTTT.

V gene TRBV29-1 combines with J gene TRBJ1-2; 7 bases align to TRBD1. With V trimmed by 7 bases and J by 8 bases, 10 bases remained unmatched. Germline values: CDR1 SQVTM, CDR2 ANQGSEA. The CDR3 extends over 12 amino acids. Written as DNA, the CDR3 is TGCAGCGAGATGACAGGGAGGGGCGGCTACACCTTC. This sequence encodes CSEMTGRGGYTF.

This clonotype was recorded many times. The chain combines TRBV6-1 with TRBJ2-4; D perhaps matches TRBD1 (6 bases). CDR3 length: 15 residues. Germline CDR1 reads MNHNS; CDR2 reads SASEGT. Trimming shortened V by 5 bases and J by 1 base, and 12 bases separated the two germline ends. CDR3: CASSQGTRAKNIQYF. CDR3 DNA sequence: TGTGCCAGCAGTCAAGGGACACGGGCCAAAAACATTCAGTACTTC.

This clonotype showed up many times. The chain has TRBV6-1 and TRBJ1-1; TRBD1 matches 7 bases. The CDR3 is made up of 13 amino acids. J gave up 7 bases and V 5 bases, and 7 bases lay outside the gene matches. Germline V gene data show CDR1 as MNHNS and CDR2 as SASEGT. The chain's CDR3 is CASSTGALVEAFF. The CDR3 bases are TGTGCCAGCAGTACAGGGGCCCTGGTTGAAGCTTTCTTT.

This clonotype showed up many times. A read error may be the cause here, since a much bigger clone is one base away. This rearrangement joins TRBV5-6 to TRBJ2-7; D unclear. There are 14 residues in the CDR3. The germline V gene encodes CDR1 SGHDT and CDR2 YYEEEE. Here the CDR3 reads CASSRLGRSYERYF. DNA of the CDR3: TGTGCCAGCAGCAGACTCGGGCGCTCCTACGAGCGGTACTTC.

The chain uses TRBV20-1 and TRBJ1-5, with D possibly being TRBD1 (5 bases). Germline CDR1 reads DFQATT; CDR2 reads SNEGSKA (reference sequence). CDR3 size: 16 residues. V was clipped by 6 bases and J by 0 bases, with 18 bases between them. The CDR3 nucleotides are TGCAGTGCCTATAATCCGACAGTTAGTAGCAATCAGCCCCAGCATTTT. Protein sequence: CSAYNPTVSSNQPQHF.

CDR3 protein: CAASNRPYGYTF. Here the CDR3 DNA reads TGTGCCGCTTCGAACAGGCCCTATGGCTACACCTTC. This chain links TRBV6-2 or TRBV6-3 with TRBJ1-2; possible D gene TRBD1, 5 bases. Germline V gene data show CDR1 as MNHEY and CDR2 as SVGEGT. CDR3 length: 12 amino acids. V was trimmed by 11 bases and J by 4 bases, leaving 14 bases between them.

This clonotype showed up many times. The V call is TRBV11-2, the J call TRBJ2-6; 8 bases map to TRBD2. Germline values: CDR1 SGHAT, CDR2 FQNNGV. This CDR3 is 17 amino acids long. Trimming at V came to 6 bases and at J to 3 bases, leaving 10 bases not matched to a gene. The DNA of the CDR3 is TGTGCCAGCAGTTCGAACGTAGCGGGGATTGGGGCCAACGTCCTGACTTTC. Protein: CASSSNVAGIGANVLTF.

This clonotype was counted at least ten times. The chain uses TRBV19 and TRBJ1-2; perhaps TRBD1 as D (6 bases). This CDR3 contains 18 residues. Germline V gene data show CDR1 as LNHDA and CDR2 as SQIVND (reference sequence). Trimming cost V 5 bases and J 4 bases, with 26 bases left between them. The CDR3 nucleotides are TGTGCCAGTAGTTTCCGGCGTCAACCCCGCCGGGGGCCCTATGGCTACACCTTC. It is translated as CASSFRRQPRRGPYGYTF.

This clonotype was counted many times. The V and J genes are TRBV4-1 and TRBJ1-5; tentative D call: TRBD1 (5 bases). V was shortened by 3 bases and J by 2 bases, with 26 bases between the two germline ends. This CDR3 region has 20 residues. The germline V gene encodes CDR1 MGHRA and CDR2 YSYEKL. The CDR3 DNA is TGCGCCAGCAGCCAGGGAGATACAGGTTCCAAAGTTTTGGGCAATCAGCCCCAGCATTTT. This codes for CASSQGDTGSKVLGNQPQHF.